The T cell receptor (beta chain) described here comes from a study of blood T cell repertoires in COVID-19. Overall study context: COVID-19 samples from acute and convalescent phases originated in the United States, Italy and Spain. Sample material is recorded as cDNA or gDNA derived from T cells, B-cell-depleted T cells, or PBMCs.

The CDR3 is 14 amino acids. Source study methods: Amplification with reference gene primers provided the estimates of nucleated cell counts. Profiled with immunoSEQ multiplex PCR; TCRdb holds only in-frame clones, not every one. D and trimming were read from the DNA, whereas the V and J calls and clone size are those reported in that table. Of 200,000 to 300,000 clones in the sample, around 86% were seen once. This clonotype was sampled from an elderly man with acute or convalescent COVID-19. The sequenced material came from peripheral blood. V and J are TRBV21-1 and TRBJ1-4; no DNA check was done on the table's D call, TRBD1. TRBV21-1 is a documented pseudogene. CDR3 nucleotide sequence: TGTGCCAGCAGCAAGACAGGTCTAAATGAAAAACTGTTTTTT. It codes for CASSKTGLNEKLFF.